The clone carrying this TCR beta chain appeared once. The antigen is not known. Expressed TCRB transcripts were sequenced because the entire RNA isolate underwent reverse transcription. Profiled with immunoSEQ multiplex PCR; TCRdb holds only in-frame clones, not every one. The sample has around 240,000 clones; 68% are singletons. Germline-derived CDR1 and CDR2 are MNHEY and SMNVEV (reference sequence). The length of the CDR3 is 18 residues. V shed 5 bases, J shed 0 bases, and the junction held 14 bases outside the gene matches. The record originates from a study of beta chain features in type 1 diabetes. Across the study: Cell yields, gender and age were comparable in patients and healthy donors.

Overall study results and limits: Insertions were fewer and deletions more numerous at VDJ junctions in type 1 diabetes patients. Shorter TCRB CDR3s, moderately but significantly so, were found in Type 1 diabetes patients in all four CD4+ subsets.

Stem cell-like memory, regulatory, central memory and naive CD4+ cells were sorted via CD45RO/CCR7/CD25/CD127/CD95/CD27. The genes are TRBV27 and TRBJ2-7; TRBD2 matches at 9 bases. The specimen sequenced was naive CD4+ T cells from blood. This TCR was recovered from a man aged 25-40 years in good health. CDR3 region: CASSPRYPSGTTSYEQYF. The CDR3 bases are TGTGCCAGCAGTCCCCGTTATCCTAGCGGGACGACCTCCTACGAGCAGTACTTC.